The next 23 T cell receptor beta chains were all read from a single sample in a study of blood T cell repertoires in COVID-19. Profiling relied on immunoSEQ multiplex PCR, and the TCRdb table lists in-frame clones only, not all of them. The repertoire holds roughly 200,000 clones, with approximately 91% as singletons. The specimen was peripheral blood. The receptor set was obtained from a man in his forties with acute or convalescent COVID-19.

This clone was counted once. The CDR3 is CASSRGQGAAYEQYF. CDR3 nucleotides: TGCGCCAGCAGCCGAGGACAGGGGGCTGCCTACGAGCAGTACTTC. The V call is TRBV4-1, the J call TRBJ2-7; 11 bases fit TRBD1. Germline V gene sequence: CDR1 MGHRA, CDR2 YSYEKL. The length of the CDR3 is 15 residues. Germline trimming cut 4 bases from V and 2 bases from J; bases unmatched to any gene: 4.

The V and J genes are TRBV7-6 and TRBJ1-3, with 8 bases matching TRBD1. The ends lost 5 bases at V and 6 bases at J; junction bases unmatched: 9. Germline V gene lookup returns CDR1 SGHVS and CDR2 FNYEAQ. The CDR3 consists of 15 residues. CDR3 protein: CASSLGQASLNTIYF. CDR3 nucleotides: TGTGCCAGCAGCCTGGGACAGGCCAGCCTAAACACCATATATTTT.

The genes are TRBV21-1 and TRBJ2-2; the table's D call, TRBD2, has no DNA check behind it. TRBV21-1 is tagged as a pseudogene. The CDR3 covers 16 residues. The chain's CDR3 is CASIHSSGTNTGELFF. The DNA for the CDR3 is TGTGCCAGCATACATTCTAGCGGAACGAACACCGGGGAGCTGTTTTTT.

The genes are TRBV7-2 and TRBJ2-3; 13 bases fit TRBD2. V gave up 3 bases and J gave up 3 bases; unmatched junction bases: 3. From germline, CDR1 is SGHTA and CDR2 FQGNSA. CDR3 length equals 16 residues. The CDR3 here is CASSFTSGGATDTQYF. Here the CDR3 DNA reads TGTGCCAGCAGCTTCACTAGCGGGGGGGCAACAGATACGCAGTATTTT. The whole variable domain, filled in from reference TRBV7-2 and TRBJ2-3, reads GAGVSQSPSNKVTEKGKDVELRCDPISGHTALYWYRQSLGQGLEFLIYFQGNSAPDKSGLPSDRFSAERTGGSVSTLTIQRTQQEDSAVYLCASSFTSGGATDTQYFGPGTRLTVL.

This clone has more than one count but fewer than ten. The CDR3 bases are TGTGCCAGCAGTTACCCAGGGGAGAACACTGAAGCTTTCTTT. Protein sequence: CASSYPGENTEAFF. V and J are TRBV6-5 and TRBJ1-1; D is possibly TRBD1 (6 bases). The CDR3 contains 14 residues. Germline V gives CDR1 MNHEY, CDR2 SVGAGI. Trimming cost V 2 bases and J 1 base, with 8 bases left between them.

The CDR3 nucleotides are TGCGCCAGCAGCTTGGCCGGGACAAGAGAAGAGACCCAGTACTTC. Its translation is CASSLAGTREETQYF. The chain recombines TRBV5-1 with TRBJ2-5; possible D gene TRBD1, 6 bases. CDR1 is SGHRS, CDR2 YFSETQ, per germline. V lost 0 bases and J 3 bases, leaving 12 bases between the germline ends. This CDR3 is 15 amino acids long.

V gene TRBV20-1 combines with J gene TRBJ2-7; 15 bases match TRBD2. From germline, CDR1 is DFQATT and CDR2 SNEGSKA (reference sequence). The CDR3 runs 18 residues. Unmatched junction bases numbered 11, after V lost 3 bases and J lost 2 bases. In DNA form, the CDR3 reads TGCAGTGCTAGTACCTCCGGGACTAGCGGGGGGAGCCCCTACGAGCAGTACTTC. It codes for CSASTSGTSGGSPYEQYF.

This chain links TRBV3-1 (or the pseudogene TRBV3-2) with TRBJ2-7; no firm D call. V shed 3 bases and J shed 3 bases, with 12 bases lying between them. Germline V gene data show CDR1 as LGHDT and CDR2 as YNNKEL (reference sequence). The CDR3 extends over 14 amino acids. The CDR3 DNA reads TGTGCCAGCAGCCAGACACCGTCATACTACGAGCAGTACTTC. Its protein product is CASSQTPSYYEQYF.

This clone came up a few times. The chain recombines TRBV19 with TRBJ1-5; 7 bases agree with TRBD1. J gave up 1 base and V 6 bases, and 3 bases lay outside the gene matches. Germline V CDR1 and CDR2: LNHDA, SQIVND (reference sequence). The CDR3 is 14 residues long. The CDR3 DNA sequence: TGTGCCAGTAGGGCGGACAGGAGCAATCAGCCCCAGCATTTT. Its translation is CASRADRSNQPQHF. Filled out from reference TRBV19 and TRBJ1-5, the complete variable domain reads DGGITQSPKYLFRKEGQNVTLSCEQNLNHDAMYWYRQDPGQGLRLIYYSQIVNDFQKGDIAEGYSVSREKKESFPLTVTSAQKNPTAFYLCASRADRSNQPQHFGDGTRLSIL.

The rearrangement links TRBV7-9 to TRBJ1-5; D is possibly TRBD1 (6 bases). Germline lookup yields CDR1 SEHNR and CDR2 FQNEAQ (reference sequence). The CDR3 contains 15 residues. The V end was cut by 5 bases, the J end by 6 bases, with 17 bases between. As DNA, the CDR3 is TGTGCCAGCAGCAAGGGGGATACGGAGTTTCAGCCCCAGCATTTT. Translation: CASSKGDTEFQPQHF.

This clone was found a few times. This rearrangement joins TRBV3-1 (or the pseudogene TRBV3-2) to TRBJ1-1; D unclear. V was pared by 1 base and J by 11 bases, with 8 bases between. The germline V gene has CDR1 LGHDT and CDR2 YNNKEL (reference sequence). There are 11 residues in the CDR3. The CDR3 DNA reads TGTGCCAGCAGCCAAGCAGCTAGGGCTTTCTTT. It yields the protein CASSQAARAFF.

The chain links TRBV19 to TRBJ2-3; D might be TRBD2 (7 bases). This CDR3 comprises 16 residues. The germline CDR1 and CDR2 sequences are LNHDA and SQIVND (reference sequence). V shed 6 bases and J shed 1 base, with 17 bases lying between them. The chain's CDR3 is CASSPSRGGGTDTQYF. The CDR3, as DNA: TGTGCCAGTAGCCCATCAAGGGGGGGAGGCACAGATACGCAGTATTTT.

This clone has only one observation. The chain recombines TRBV6-6 with TRBJ1-1; 7 bases align to TRBD1. Unmatched junction bases numbered 13, after V lost 6 bases and J lost 3 bases. The length of the CDR3 is 16 residues. The germline V gene encodes CDR1 MNHNY and CDR2 SVGAGI (reference sequence). The CDR3 region is CASSGFSGGGDTEAFF. CDR3 in DNA: TGTGCCAGCAGCGGTTTCTCAGGGGGAGGTGACACTGAAGCTTTCTTT.

The V gene is TRBV2, the J gene TRBJ2-5, with D possibly TRBD1 on 5 matching bases. V lost 4 bases and J lost 2, with 11 bases in between. The CDR3 runs 14 residues. Looked up from germline, CDR1 is SNHLY and CDR2 is FYNNEI. The CDR3: CASSVFRTQETQYF. DNA of the CDR3: TGTGCCAGCAGTGTGTTCAGGACACAAGAGACCCAGTACTTC. Filled out from reference TRBV2 and TRBJ2-5, the complete variable domain reads EPEVTQTPSHQVTQMGQEVILRCVPISNHLYFYWYRQILGQKVEFLVSFYNNEISEKSEIFDDQFSVERPDGSNFTLKIRSTKLEDSAMYFCASSVFRTQETQYFGPGTRLLVL.

This clone was detected only once. The chain employs TRBV21-1 and TRBJ2-7; the table's D gene call, TRBD2, was not cross checked with the DNA. TRBV21-1 is a recognized pseudogene. The CDR3 loop spans 15 amino acids. This CDR3 reads CASSKAAGGPYEQYF. For the CDR3, the DNA is TGTGCCAGCAGCAAAGCGGCGGGGGGGCCTTACGAGCAGTACTTC.

The chain combines TRBV7-2 with TRBJ2-1, with D uncertain. Trimming removed 1 base at V and 0 bases at J, with 7 bases between. CDR1 and CDR2 (germline): SGHTA, FQGNSA. The CDR3 is made up of 15 amino acids. As DNA, the CDR3 is TGTGCCAGCAGCTTAGAGCGTGTCTCCTACAATGAGCAGTTCTTC. Its protein product is CASSLERVSYNEQFF.

This rearrangement joins TRBV2 to TRBJ1-3; TRBD1 matches at 7 bases. This CDR3 spans 13 amino acids. Unmatched junction bases numbered 1, after V lost 6 bases and J lost 2 bases. Germline-derived CDR1 and CDR2 are SNHLY and FYNNEI. DNA of the CDR3: TGTGCCAGCAGGGGACAGACTGGAAACACCATATATTTT. Its translation is CASRGQTGNTIYF.

The V call is TRBV11-2, the J call TRBJ2-5, with D uncertain. Germline-derived CDR1 and CDR2 are SGHAT and FQNNGV. The CDR3 extends over 14 amino acids. Trimming pared 2 bases from V and 1 base from J, leaving 8 bases between. Written as DNA, the CDR3 is TGTGCCAGCAGCTTACCTAGACTCCAAGAGACCCAGTACTTC. Translated, it gives CASSLPRLQETQYF.

V is TRBV29-1 and J is TRBJ1-6; D possibly corresponds to TRBD1 (6 bases). CDR3 size: 17 residues. The germline V gene encodes CDR1 SQVTM and CDR2 ANQGSEA. Trimming pared 0 bases from V and 10 bases from J, leaving 22 bases between. The CDR3 nucleotides are TGCAGCGTTGAAGAAAGGGGGGGGGCTATCCCAATATCACCCCTCCACTTT. It yields the protein CSVEERGGAIPISPLHF.

The V gene is TRBV18, the J gene TRBJ1-5, with 9 nucleotides matching TRBD1. The CDR3 runs to 14 residues. The germline gives CDR1 KGHSH, CDR2 LQKENI. V shed 6 bases, J shed 7 bases, and the junction held 7 bases outside the gene matches. CDR3 sequence reads: CASSSQGAQQPQHF. The CDR3, as DNA: TGTGCCAGCTCGTCACAGGGGGCACAACAGCCCCAGCATTTT.

The CDR3, as DNA: TGTGCCACCAGTGAAAAGGGGGCGGGAAATGAAAAACTGTTTTTT. Amino acids: CATSEKGAGNEKLFF. J is TRBJ1-4 and V is TRBV24-1, with 7 bases lining up with TRBD1. J gave up 5 bases and V 4 bases, and 6 bases lay outside the gene matches. The germline CDR1 and CDR2 sequences are KGHDR and SFDVKD. This CDR3 region has 15 residues.

The genes are TRBV2 and TRBJ2-3, with TRBD2 matching over 16 bases. Germline CDR1 is SNHLY and CDR2 is FYNNEI. The CDR3 is 16 residues long. Germline trimming cut 7 bases from V and 3 bases from J; bases unmatched to any gene: 4. CDR3 residues: CASTGTSGGETDTQYF. CDR3 sequence (DNA): TGTGCCAGCACAGGGACTAGCGGGGGGGAAACAGATACGCAGTATTTT.

This sequence joins TRBV27 and TRBJ2-1; 7 positions agree with TRBD1. This CDR3 contains 14 residues. Germline V CDR1 and CDR2: MNHEY, SMNVEV (reference sequence). With 2 bases clipped from V and 9 bases from J, the junction kept 7 bases outside the gene matches. In DNA form, the CDR3 reads TGTGCCAGCAGTTTAGACAGGGCGCGGATTGAGCAGTTCTTC. It specifies CASSLDRARIEQFF.